This TCR beta chain was identified during a study of glioma-infiltrating T cells. In its sample, this clonotype was seen once. Germline V gene data show CDR1 as SGHNT and CDR2 as YYREEE (reference sequence). The CDR3 has 12 residues. Trimming cost V 2 bases and J 8 bases, with 10 bases left between them. TCR alpha and beta CDR3 regions were amplified from RNA using iRepertoire nested multiplex PCR. TCRdb recomputed calls from the multiplex PCR reads with MiXCR, one row per CDR3 protein. The sample consists of about 400,000 distinct CDR3 sequences, roughly two fifths of them appearing once. The chain links TRBV5-4 to TRBJ1-2, with D unresolved. The receptor's source is a human donor with low-grade glioma or glioblastoma, undergoing nonglioma brain surgery, or in good health (not recorded which). The sample was glioma tissue, nonneoplastic brain tissue, or PBMCs (not recorded which). The CDR3 DNA follows: TGTGCCAGCAGCTTATATGGTTCCGGCTACACCTTC. It yields the protein CASSLYGSGYTF.